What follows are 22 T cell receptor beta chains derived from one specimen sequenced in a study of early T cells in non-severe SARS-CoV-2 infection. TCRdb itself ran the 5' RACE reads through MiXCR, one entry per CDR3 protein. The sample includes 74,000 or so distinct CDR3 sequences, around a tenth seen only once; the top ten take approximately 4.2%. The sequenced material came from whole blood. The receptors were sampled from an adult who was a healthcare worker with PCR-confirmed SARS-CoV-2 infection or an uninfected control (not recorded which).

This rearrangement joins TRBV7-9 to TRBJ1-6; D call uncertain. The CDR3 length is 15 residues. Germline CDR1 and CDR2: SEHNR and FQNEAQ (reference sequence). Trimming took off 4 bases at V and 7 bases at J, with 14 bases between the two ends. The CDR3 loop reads CASSSSPRSNSPLHF. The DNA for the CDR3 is TGTGCCAGCAGCTCCTCTCCAAGATCGAATTCACCCCTCCACTTT.

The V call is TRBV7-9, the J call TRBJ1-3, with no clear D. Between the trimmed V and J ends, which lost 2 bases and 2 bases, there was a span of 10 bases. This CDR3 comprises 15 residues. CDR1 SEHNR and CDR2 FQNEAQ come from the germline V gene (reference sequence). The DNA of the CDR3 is TGTGCCAGCAGCTTACGGTGGCAGGCTGGAAACACCATATATTTT. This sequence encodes CASSLRWQAGNTIYF. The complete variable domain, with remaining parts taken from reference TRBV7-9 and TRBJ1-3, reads DTGVSQNPRHKITKRGQNVTFRCDPISEHNRLYWYRQTLGQGPEFLTYFQNEAQLEKSRLLSDRFSAERPKGSFSTLEIQRTEQGDSAMYLCASSLRWQAGNTIYFGEGSWLTVV.

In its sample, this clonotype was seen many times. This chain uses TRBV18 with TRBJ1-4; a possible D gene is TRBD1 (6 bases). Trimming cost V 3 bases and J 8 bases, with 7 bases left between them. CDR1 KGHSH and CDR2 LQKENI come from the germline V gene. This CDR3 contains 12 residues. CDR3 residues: CASSPGTEKLFF. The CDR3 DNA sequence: TGTGCCAGCTCACCGGGGACAGAAAAACTGTTTTTT.

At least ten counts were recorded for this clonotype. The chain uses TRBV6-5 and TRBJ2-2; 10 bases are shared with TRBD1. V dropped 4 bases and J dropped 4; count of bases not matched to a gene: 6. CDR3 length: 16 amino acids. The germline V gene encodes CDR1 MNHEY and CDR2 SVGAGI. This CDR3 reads CASSSLGTGATGELFF. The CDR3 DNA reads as TGTGCCAGCAGTTCCCTCGGGACAGGGGCCACCGGGGAGCTGTTTTTT.

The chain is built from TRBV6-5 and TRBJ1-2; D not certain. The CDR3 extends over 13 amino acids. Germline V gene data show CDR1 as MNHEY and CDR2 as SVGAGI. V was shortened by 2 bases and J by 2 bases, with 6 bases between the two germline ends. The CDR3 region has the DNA TGTGCCAGCAGTTACGGACCGAACTATGGCTACACCTTC. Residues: CASSYGPNYGYTF.

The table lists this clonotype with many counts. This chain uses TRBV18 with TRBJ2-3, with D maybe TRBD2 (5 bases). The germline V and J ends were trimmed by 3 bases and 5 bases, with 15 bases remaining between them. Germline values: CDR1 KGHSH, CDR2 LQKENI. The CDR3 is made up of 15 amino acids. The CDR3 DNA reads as TGTGCCAGCTCACCCATTGCACTAGGTGGAGATACGCAGTATTTT. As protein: CASSPIALGGDTQYF.

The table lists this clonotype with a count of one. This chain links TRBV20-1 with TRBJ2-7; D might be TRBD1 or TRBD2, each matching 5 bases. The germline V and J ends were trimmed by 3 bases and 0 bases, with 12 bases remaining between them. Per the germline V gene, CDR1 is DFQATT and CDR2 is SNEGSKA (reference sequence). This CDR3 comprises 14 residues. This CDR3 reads CSASSGTPSYEQYF. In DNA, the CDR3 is TGCAGTGCTAGCTCGGGGACCCCCTCCTACGAGCAGTACTTC.

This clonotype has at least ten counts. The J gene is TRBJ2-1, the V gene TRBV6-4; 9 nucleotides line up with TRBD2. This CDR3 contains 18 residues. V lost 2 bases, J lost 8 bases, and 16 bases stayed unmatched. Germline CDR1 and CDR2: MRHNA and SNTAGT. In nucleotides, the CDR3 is TGTGCCAGCAGTGACCCAAAGGTAACTCGCGGGAGGGATGATGAGCAGTTCTTC. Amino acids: CASSDPKVTRGRDDEQFF.

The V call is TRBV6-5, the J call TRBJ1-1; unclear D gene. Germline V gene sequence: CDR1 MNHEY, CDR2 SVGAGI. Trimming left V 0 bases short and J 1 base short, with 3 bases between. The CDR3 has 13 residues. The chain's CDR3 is CASSYSRNTEAFF. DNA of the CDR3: TGTGCCAGCAGTTACTCCCGGAACACTGAAGCTTTCTTT.

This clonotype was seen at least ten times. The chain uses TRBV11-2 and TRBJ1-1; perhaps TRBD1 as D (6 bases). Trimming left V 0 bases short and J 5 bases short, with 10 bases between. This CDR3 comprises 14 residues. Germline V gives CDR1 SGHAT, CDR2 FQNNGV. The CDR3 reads CASSLDWGQTEAFF. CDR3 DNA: TGTGCCAGCAGCTTAGACTGGGGACAAACTGAAGCTTTCTTT.

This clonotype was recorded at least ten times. The chain's CDR3 is CASALARTRAVAEQYF. In DNA form, the CDR3 reads TGTGCCAGCGCTTTAGCCCGGACCCGGGCGGTTGCCGAGCAGTACTTC. This chain links TRBV6-5 with TRBJ2-7; D is unclear. Germline CDR1 and CDR2: MNHEY and SVGAGI. Trimming removed 8 bases from V and 6 bases from J, with 26 bases in between. The CDR3 consists of 16 residues.

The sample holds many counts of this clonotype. CDR3: CASSLDPGGLAGELFF. CDR3 DNA: TGCGCCAGCAGCTTGGATCCAGGGGGCCTTGCCGGGGAGCTGTTTTTT. This chain connects TRBV5-1 to TRBJ2-2, with 8 bases that match TRBD1. The CDR3 has 16 residues. Trimming took 0 bases from V and 6 from J; bases not matched to a gene: 7. Germline V CDR1 and CDR2: SGHRS, YFSETQ.

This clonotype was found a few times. The CDR3 sequence: CSAQGLGQPQHF. CDR3 bases: TGCAGCGCACAGGGTTTAGGACAGCCCCAGCATTTT. The V gene is TRBV29-1, the J gene TRBJ1-5; a possible D gene is TRBD1 (6 bases). V was trimmed by 7 bases and J by 7 bases, leaving 14 bases between them. Per the germline V gene, CDR1 is SQVTM and CDR2 is ANQGSEA. The CDR3 sequence is 12 residues long.

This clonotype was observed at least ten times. CDR3: CASSPTRQEETQYF. The CDR3, as DNA: TGTGCCAGCAGCCCCACTCGACAGGAAGAGACCCAGTACTTC. The rearrangement links TRBV27 to TRBJ2-5; tentative D call: TRBD1 (6 bases). Germline V lookup: CDR1 MNHEY, CDR2 SMNVEV (reference sequence). This CDR3 comprises 14 residues. Trimming took 6 bases from V and 3 from J, leaving 14 bases between them.

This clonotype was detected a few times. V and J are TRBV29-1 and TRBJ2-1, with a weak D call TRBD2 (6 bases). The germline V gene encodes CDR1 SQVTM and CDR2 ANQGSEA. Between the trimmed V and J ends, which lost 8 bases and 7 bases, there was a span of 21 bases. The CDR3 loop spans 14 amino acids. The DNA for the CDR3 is TGCAGCTCCCCCCGGGGGAAAAAAGGGAATGAGCAGTTCTTC. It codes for CSSPRGKKGNEQFF.

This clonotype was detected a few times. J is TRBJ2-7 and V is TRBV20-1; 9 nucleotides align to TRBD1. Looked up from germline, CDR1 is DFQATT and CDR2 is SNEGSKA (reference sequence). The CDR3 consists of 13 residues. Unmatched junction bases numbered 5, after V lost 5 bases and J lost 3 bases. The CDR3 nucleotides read TGCAGTGCTCGTTCGACAGGGGGCTACGAGCAGTACTTC. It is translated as CSARSTGGYEQYF.

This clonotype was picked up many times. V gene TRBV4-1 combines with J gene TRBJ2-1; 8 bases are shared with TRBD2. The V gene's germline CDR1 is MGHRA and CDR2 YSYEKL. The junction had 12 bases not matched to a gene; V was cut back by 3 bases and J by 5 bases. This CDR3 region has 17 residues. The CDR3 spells CASSQTSGGTHHNEQFF. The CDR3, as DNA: TGCGCCAGCAGCCAGACGAGCGGGGGAACCCATCACAATGAGCAGTTCTTC.

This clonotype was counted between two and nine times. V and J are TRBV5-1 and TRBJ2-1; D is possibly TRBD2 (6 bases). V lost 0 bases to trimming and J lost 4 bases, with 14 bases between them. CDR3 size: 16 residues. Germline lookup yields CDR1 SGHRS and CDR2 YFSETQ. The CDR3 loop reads CASSLDAGRVYNEQFF. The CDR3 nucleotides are TGCGCCAGCAGCTTGGATGCGGGGCGAGTTTACAATGAGCAGTTCTTC.

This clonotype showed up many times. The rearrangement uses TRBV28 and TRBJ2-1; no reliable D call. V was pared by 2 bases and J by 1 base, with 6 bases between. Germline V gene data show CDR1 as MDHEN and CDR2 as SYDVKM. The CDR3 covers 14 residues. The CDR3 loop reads CASSLGVSYNEQFF. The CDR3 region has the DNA TGTGCCAGCAGTTTAGGAGTGTCCTACAATGAGCAGTTCTTC.

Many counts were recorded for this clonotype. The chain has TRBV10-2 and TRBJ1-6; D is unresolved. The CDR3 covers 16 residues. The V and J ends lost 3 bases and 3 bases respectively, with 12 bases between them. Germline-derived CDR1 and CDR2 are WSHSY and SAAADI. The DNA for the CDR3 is TGCGCCAGCAGTGAATCCGGGTACGGCTATAATTCACCCCTCCACTTT. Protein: CASSESGYGYNSPLHF.

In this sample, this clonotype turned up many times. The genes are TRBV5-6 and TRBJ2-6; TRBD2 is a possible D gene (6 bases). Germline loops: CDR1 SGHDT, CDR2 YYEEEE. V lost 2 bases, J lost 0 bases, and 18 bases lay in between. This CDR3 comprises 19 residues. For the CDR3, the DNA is TGTGCCAGCAGCTTCCGGGAGACTGTGGCCTTCTCTGGGGCCAACGTCCTGACTTTC. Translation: CASSFRETVAFSGANVLTF.

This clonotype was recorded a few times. CDR3 amino acids: CSAPARYSGEETQYF. In DNA, the CDR3 is TGCAGTGCCCCAGCTAGATATAGCGGGGAAGAGACCCAGTACTTC. The gene calls are TRBV20-1 and TRBJ2-5; 8 nucleotides align to TRBD2. The V and J ends lost 6 bases and 3 bases, in that order; junction bases with no gene match: 12. Germline values: CDR1 DFQATT, CDR2 SNEGSKA (reference sequence). This CDR3 is 15 amino acids long.